This T cell receptor (beta chain) stems from a study of blood T cell repertoires in COVID-19. Study as a whole: Spain, Italy and the United States supplied samples that represented acute and convalescent COVID-19. T cells, B-cell-depleted T cells, or PBMCs supplied cDNA or gDNA.

This CDR3 has 13 amino acids. V lost 6 bases to trimming and J lost 3 bases, with 9 bases between them. Original methodology: Scientists estimated how many nucleated cells there were by amplifying reference gene primers. Sequencing was performed with immunoSEQ multiplex PCR; in TCRdb, only in-frame clones are kept and a portion is missing. V and J calls and clone size follow that table, whereas D and trimming were derived from the DNA. The sample contains more than 65,000 clones, around 88% of which appear only once. V gene TRBV12-3 or TRBV12-4 combines with J gene TRBJ2-1, with D possibly matching TRBD1 (6 bases). This TCR was sampled from an elderly woman with active or convalescent COVID-19. The source material was peripheral blood. CDR3 loop: CASSRTVYNEQFF. DNA of the CDR3: TGTGCCAGCAGCCGGACAGTCTACAATGAGCAGTTCTTC.